This T cell receptor (beta chain) was identified in a study of OX40 agonist ivuxolimab in advanced cancers. People who had autoimmune disease history or systemic immunosuppression were excluded. Assay used: immunoSEQ multiplex PCR; TCRdb lists only in-frame clones, some missing. The sample gives some 60,000 clones, approximately 83% of which show up once; around 4.5% is in the top ten. Study-wide points: Among the least clonally expanded were partial responders at 0.1-3.0 mg/kg.

Germline lookup yields CDR1 MNHEY and CDR2 SVGAGI. This CDR3 has 13 amino acids. Trimming stripped 7 bases from V and 5 bases from J, with 15 bases between. This clone was observed a single time. Its antigen is unidentified. The sample here was CD4+ or CD8+ T cells sorted from blood, taken in a trial of the OX40 agonist ivuxolimab. This rearrangement joins TRBV6-5 to TRBJ2-7; a weak D match, TRBD1 (6 bases). The receptor comes from an adult with an advanced solid tumor such as melanoma, head and neck, liver or kidney cancer. The CDR3 protein is CASTNTGTHEQYF. Written as DNA, the CDR3 is TGTGCCAGCACAAATACAGGGACCCACGAGCAGTACTTC.